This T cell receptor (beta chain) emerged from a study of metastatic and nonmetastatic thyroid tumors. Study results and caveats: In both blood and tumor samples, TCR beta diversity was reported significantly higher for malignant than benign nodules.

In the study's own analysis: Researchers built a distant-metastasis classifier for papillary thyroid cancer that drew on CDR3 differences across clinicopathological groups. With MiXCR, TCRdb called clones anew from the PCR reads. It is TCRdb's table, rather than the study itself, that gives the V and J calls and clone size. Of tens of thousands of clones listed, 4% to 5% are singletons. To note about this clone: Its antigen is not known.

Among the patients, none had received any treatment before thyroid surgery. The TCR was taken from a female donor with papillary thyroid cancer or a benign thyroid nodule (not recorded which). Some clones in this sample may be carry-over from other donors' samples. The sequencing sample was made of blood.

The CDR3 sequence is CASRPPGLAGGGVDTQYF. For the CDR3, the DNA is TGTGCCAGCAGGCCACCGGGACTAGCGGGAGGGGGAGTAGATACGCAGTATTTT. The chain couples TRBV6-2 or TRBV6-3 to TRBJ2-3; 16 nucleotides align to TRBD2. CDR1 and CDR2 (germline): MNHEY, SVGEGT. V gave up 6 bases and J gave up 5 bases; unmatched junction bases: 11. The CDR3 runs to 18 residues.